This passage covers 23 T cell receptor beta chains from one sample sequenced in a study of OX40 agonist ivuxolimab in advanced cancers. Here immunoSEQ multiplex PCR was the method, and the copy in TCRdb shows in-frame clones only, minus some. The sample records roughly 34,000 clones, over 65% being singletons. The source was CD4+ or CD8+ T cells sorted from blood, collected in a trial of the OX40 agonist ivuxolimab. Receptors originate from an adult with an advanced solid tumor such as melanoma, head and neck, liver or kidney cancer.

This chain connects TRBV5-1 to TRBJ2-3; no definite D call. V shed 3 bases and J shed 2 bases, with 10 bases lying between them. This CDR3 comprises 14 residues. Germline CDR1 is SGHRS and CDR2 is YFSETQ. The CDR3 loop reads CASSSPGTTDTQYF. The CDR3 DNA reads TGCGCCAGCAGCTCCCCCGGTACCACAGATACGCAGTATTTT.

This sequence joins TRBV11-2 and TRBJ2-5; a weak D match, TRBD1 (6 bases). The length of the CDR3 is 15 residues. Germline-derived CDR1 and CDR2 are SGHAT and FQNNGV. Trimming removed 4 bases from V and 0 bases from J, with 12 bases in between. The CDR3 reads CASSSSTGHQETQYF. The CDR3 DNA reads as TGTGCCAGCAGCTCGTCGACAGGCCACCAAGAGACCCAGTACTTC.

The J gene is TRBJ2-1, the V gene TRBV6-5, with D perhaps matching TRBD1 or TRBD2 (5 bases each). Trimming cost V 6 bases and J 6 bases, with 15 bases left between them. This CDR3 contains 14 residues. CDR1 is MNHEY and CDR2 is SVGAGI in the germline V gene. CDR3 sequence (DNA): TGTGCCAGCAGCACCGGGACCGCAAGCAATGAGCAGTTCTTC. It translates to CASSTGTASNEQFF.

This clone has only one observation. The chain is built from TRBV6-5 and TRBJ2-7, with 10 bases aligning to TRBD2. CDR1 is MNHEY, CDR2 SVGAGI, per germline. This CDR3 is 15 amino acids long. After removal of 4 bases from V and 7 bases from J, the junction contained 10 bases not matched to a gene. The CDR3 here is CASSLWPSGSWEQYF. In DNA, the CDR3 is TGTGCCAGCAGTTTGTGGCCTAGCGGGAGTTGGGAGCAGTACTTC.

The CDR3 reads CASRLTKLPYNEQFF. CDR3 nucleotides: TGTGCAAGTCGCTTGACTAAGCTGCCCTACAATGAGCAGTTCTTC. The chain employs TRBV12-2 and TRBJ2-1; the table's D call of TRBD2 was not tested on the DNA. TRBV12-2 is described as a pseudogene. This CDR3 is built from 15 residues.

The V call is TRBV5-6, the J call TRBJ2-1; 11 nucleotides align to TRBD2. The germline V gene has CDR1 SGHDT and CDR2 YYEEEE. The CDR3 loop spans 17 amino acids. J was trimmed by 2 bases and V by 0 bases; bases with no gene match: 4. CDR3 residues: CASSLETSGDAYNEQFF. CDR3 in DNA: TGTGCCAGCAGCTTGGAGACTAGCGGGGACGCCTACAATGAGCAGTTCTTC. Complete variable domain (other parts from reference TRBV5-6 and TRBJ2-1): DAGVTQSPTHLIKTRGQQVTLRCSPKSGHDTVSWYQQALGQGPQFIFQYYEEEERQRGNFPDRFSGHQFPNYSSELNVNALLLGDSALYLCASSLETSGDAYNEQFFGPGTRLTVL.

The gene calls are TRBV27 and TRBJ2-1; the match to TRBD2 covers 7 bases. Germline CDR1 reads MNHEY; CDR2 reads SMNVEV (reference sequence). The CDR3 totals 13 residues. V lost 5 bases to trimming and J lost 8 bases; unmatched junction nucleotides: 6. This CDR3 is CASSLRTSHEQFF. The CDR3 bases are TGTGCCAGCAGTCTCCGGACTAGTCATGAGCAGTTCTTC.

The V call is TRBV28, the J call TRBJ2-5; 7 bases align to TRBD2. In germline, CDR1 is MDHEN, CDR2 SYDVKM. The CDR3 has 12 amino acids. V shed 3 bases, J shed 10 bases, and the junction held 5 bases outside the gene matches. The CDR3 sequence is CASSFHGLVQYF. The CDR3 coding sequence is TGTGCCAGCAGTTTCCACGGACTAGTCCAGTACTTC.

The sample holds one count of this clone. The chain employs TRBV7-9 and TRBJ2-7; 7 bases are a match to TRBD1. In germline, CDR1 is SEHNR, CDR2 FQNEAQ (reference sequence). V lost 5 bases to trimming and J lost 2 bases; unmatched junction nucleotides: 9. The CDR3 totals 15 residues. The CDR3: CASSVPTGSPYEQYF. CDR3 nucleotide sequence: TGTGCCAGCAGCGTCCCGACAGGGTCCCCCTACGAGCAGTACTTC.

The chain couples TRBV21-1 to TRBJ2-7; TRBD1 is the table's D call, not checked against the DNA. TRBV21-1 is a known pseudogene. This CDR3 has 14 residues. Written as DNA, the CDR3 is TGTGCCAGCAGCAATATAAAGGGGCCGATGAAGCAGTACTTC. This sequence encodes CASSNIKGPMKQYF.

This chain connects TRBV4-3 to TRBJ1-5; possible D gene TRBD1, 5 bases. V gave up 0 bases and J gave up 10 bases, with 16 bases separating them. The germline V gene encodes CDR1 LGHNA and CDR2 YSLEER. The CDR3 consists of 15 residues. The CDR3 protein is CASSQETDRDLPQHF. Here the CDR3 DNA reads TGCGCCAGCAGCCAAGAAACCGACCGGGACTTACCCCAGCATTTT.

The CDR3 here is CASSYIGGTNYGYTF. CDR3 nucleotides: TGTGCCAGCAGTTACATCGGGGGGACTAACTATGGCTACACCTTC. The J gene is TRBJ1-2, the V gene TRBV6-5; possible D gene TRBD1, 5 bases. CDR3 length equals 15 residues. CDR1 and CDR2 (germline): MNHEY, SVGAGI. V lost 2 bases and J lost 0, with 10 bases in between.

This clone has a handful of counts. V gene TRBV7-9 combines with J gene TRBJ2-1; D call uncertain. This CDR3 has 14 amino acids. CDR1 SEHNR and CDR2 FQNEAQ come from the germline V gene (reference sequence). V was cut by 1 base and J by 4 bases, with 8 bases left in between. As DNA, the CDR3 is TGTGCCAGCAGCTTAGGGAACTCTTACAATGAGCAGTTCTTC. Its translation is CASSLGNSYNEQFF.

The chain couples TRBV29-1 to TRBJ2-3; 7 bases fit TRBD2. The length of the CDR3 is 12 residues. Germline V CDR1 and CDR2: SQVTM, ANQGSEA. V gave up 2 bases and J gave up 7 bases; unmatched junction bases: 3. The CDR3 region has the DNA TGCAGCGTTGAACCTAGCGGCTATACGCAGTATTTT. Amino acid sequence: CSVEPSGYTQYF.

The chain couples TRBV29-1 to TRBJ2-7; 12 bases map to TRBD2. The CDR3 is made up of 14 amino acids. Per the germline V gene, CDR1 is SQVTM and CDR2 is ANQGSEA. Trimming cost V 6 bases and J 5 bases; bases outside gene matches: 8. CDR3: CSVRWTSGNDEQYF. The CDR3 nucleotides read TGCAGCGTCCGCTGGACTAGCGGGAACGACGAGCAGTACTTC.

The rearrangement joins TRBV5-1 to TRBJ2-3, with D hard to call. V shed 0 bases and J shed 0 bases, with 11 bases lying between them. The CDR3 is 16 residues long. Germline CDR1 SGHRS, CDR2 YFSETQ. CDR3 in DNA: TGCGCCAGCAGCTTGGTGTGGGGAACTAGCACAGATACGCAGTATTTT. Translation: CASSLVWGTSTDTQYF. The full variable domain, in which reference TRBV5-1 and TRBJ2-3 provide the parts outside the CDR3, is KAGVTQTPRYLIKTRGQQVTLSCSPISGHRSVSWYQQTPGQGLQFLFEYFSETQRNKGNFPGRFSGRQFSNSRSEMNVSTLELGDSALYLCASSLVWGTSTDTQYFGPGTRLTVL.

V is TRBV7-9 and J is TRBJ2-7; D is perhaps TRBD2 (5 bases). Germline V gene data show CDR1 as SEHNR and CDR2 as FQNEAQ (reference sequence). The CDR3 contains 14 residues. V was cut by 5 bases and J by 6 bases, with 17 bases left in between. The CDR3 spells CASSPSGHEGEQYF. Written as DNA, the CDR3 is TGTGCCAGCAGCCCGAGTGGGCACGAGGGCGAGCAGTACTTC.

This sequence joins TRBV7-9 and TRBJ2-2, with D possibly TRBD2 on 6 matching bases. The V end was cut by 7 bases, the J end by 6 bases, with 15 bases between. Germline CDR1 reads SEHNR; CDR2 reads FQNEAQ (reference sequence). The CDR3 extends over 14 amino acids. The CDR3 DNA follows: TGTGCCAGCATTGGGGACTCACTGGCCGGGGAGCTGTTTTTT. Residues: CASIGDSLAGELFF.

The V gene is TRBV28, the J gene TRBJ2-7; either TRBD1 or TRBD2 may fit D (5 bases each). Per germline, CDR1 MDHEN and CDR2 SYDVKM. The CDR3 covers 17 residues. The germline V and J ends were trimmed by 3 bases and 4 bases, with 22 bases remaining between them. CDR3 sequence (DNA): TGTGCCAGCAGTTTGAGGTCGGGACGGAAAGCGGTTTACGAGCAGTACTTC. Its protein product is CASSLRSGRKAVYEQYF.

V and J are TRBV5-1 and TRBJ2-2, with D possibly being TRBD1 (6 bases). From germline, CDR1 is SGHRS and CDR2 YFSETQ. The length of the CDR3 is 16 residues. Trimming left V 2 bases short and J 5 bases short, with 16 bases between. The CDR3 protein is CASSLTRQDGTGELFF. The CDR3 bases are TGCGCCAGCAGCTTAACCCGACAGGACGGTACCGGGGAGCTGTTTTTT.

The J gene is TRBJ1-3, the V gene TRBV5-1; the D is unclear. Germline-derived CDR1 and CDR2 are SGHRS and YFSETQ. The CDR3 has 17 amino acids. V was trimmed by 0 bases and J by 4 bases, leaving 17 bases between them. CDR3 sequence reads: CASSLEGWQAIGNTIYF. CDR3 DNA: TGCGCCAGCAGCTTGGAAGGCTGGCAGGCGATAGGAAACACCATATATTTT. Supplemented by reference TRBV5-1 and TRBJ1-3, the full variable domain reads KAGVTQTPRYLIKTRGQQVTLSCSPISGHRSVSWYQQTPGQGLQFLFEYFSETQRNKGNFPGRFSGRQFSNSRSEMNVSTLELGDSALYLCASSLEGWQAIGNTIYFGEGSWLTVV.

V and J are TRBV11-2 and TRBJ2-1, with 10 bases that match TRBD2. Germline V gives CDR1 SGHAT, CDR2 FQNNGV. J was trimmed by 9 bases and V by 6 bases; bases with no gene match: 8. The CDR3 has 14 residues. CDR3 nucleotide sequence: TGTGCCAGCAGTCTAGCGGGAGAAAGTGTTGAGCAGTTCTTC. Its translation: CASSLAGESVEQFF.

The chain links TRBV9 to TRBJ2-2; D may be TRBD2 (6 bases). The CDR3 is 14 amino acids. The V gene lost 7 bases and the J gene lost 3 bases, with 13 bases spanning the gap. In germline, CDR1 is SGDLS, CDR2 YYNGEE. CDR3 nucleotides: TGTGCCAGCTCCGATAGCGGCGACACCGGGGAGCTGTTTTTT. Its translation: CASSDSGDTGELFF.